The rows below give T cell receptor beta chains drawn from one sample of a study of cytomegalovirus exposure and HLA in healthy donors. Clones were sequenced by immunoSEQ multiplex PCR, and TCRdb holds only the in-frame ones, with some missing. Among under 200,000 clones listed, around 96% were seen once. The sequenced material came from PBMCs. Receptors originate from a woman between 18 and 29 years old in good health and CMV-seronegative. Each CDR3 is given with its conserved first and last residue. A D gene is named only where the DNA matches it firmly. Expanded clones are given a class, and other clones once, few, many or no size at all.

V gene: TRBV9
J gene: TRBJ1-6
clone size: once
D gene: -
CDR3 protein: CASSAGGAPYSPLHF
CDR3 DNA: TGTGCCAGCAGCGCCGGTGGGGCCCCTTACTCACCCCTCCACTTT

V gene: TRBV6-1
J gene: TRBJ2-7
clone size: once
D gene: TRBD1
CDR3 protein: CASRDRGHYEQYF
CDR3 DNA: TGTGCCAGCAGGGACAGGGGCCACTACGAGCAGTACTTC

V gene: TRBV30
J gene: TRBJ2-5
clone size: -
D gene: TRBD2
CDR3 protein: CAWTAGTSGEETQYF
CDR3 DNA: TGTGCCTGGACCGCAGGAACTAGCGGAGAAGAGACCCAGTACTTC

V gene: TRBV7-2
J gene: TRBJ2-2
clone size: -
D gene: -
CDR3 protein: CASSLASSDRELFF
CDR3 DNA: TGTGCCAGCAGCTTAGCGTCAAGCGACCGGGAGCTGTTTTTT

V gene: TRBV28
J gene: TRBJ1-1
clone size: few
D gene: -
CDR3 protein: CASRNPGEGTEAFF
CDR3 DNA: TGTGCCAGCAGAAACCCGGGGGAGGGTACTGAAGCTTTCTTT

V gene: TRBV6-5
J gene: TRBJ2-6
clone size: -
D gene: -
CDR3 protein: CASTGPSGANVLTF
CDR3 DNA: TGTGCCAGCACAGGCCCCTCTGGGGCCAACGTCCTGACTTTC

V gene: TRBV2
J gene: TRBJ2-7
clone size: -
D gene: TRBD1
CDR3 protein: CASSEFVGQGADEQYF
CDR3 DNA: TGTGCCAGCAGTGAATTCGTGGGTCAGGGGGCCGACGAGCAGTACTTC

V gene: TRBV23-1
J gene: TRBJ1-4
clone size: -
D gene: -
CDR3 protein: CASSPIRHGNEKLFF
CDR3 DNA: TGCGCCAGCAGCCCCATTAGACACGGTAATGAAAAACTGTTTTTT

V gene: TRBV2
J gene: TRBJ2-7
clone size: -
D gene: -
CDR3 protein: CASSVGRAYEQYF
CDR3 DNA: TGTGCCAGCAGTGTGGGCAGGGCCTACGAGCAGTACTTC

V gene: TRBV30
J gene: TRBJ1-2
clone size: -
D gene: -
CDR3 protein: CACRQDYYGYTF
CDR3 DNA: TGTGCCTGCCGCCAGGACTACTATGGCTACACCTTC

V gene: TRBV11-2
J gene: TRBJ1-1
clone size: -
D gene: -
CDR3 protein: CASSFTGSPMNTEAFF
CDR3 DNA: TGTGCCAGCAGCTTTACCGGGAGCCCCATGAACACTGAAGCTTTCTTT

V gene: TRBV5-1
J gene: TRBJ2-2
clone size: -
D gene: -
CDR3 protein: CASNPVGSDTGELFF
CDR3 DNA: TGCGCCAGCAACCCGGTCGGGTCGGACACCGGGGAGCTGTTTTTT

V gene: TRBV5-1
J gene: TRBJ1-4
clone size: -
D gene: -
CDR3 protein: CASSLQTTNEKLFF
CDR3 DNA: TGCGCCAGCAGCTTACAGACAACTAATGAAAAACTGTTTTTT

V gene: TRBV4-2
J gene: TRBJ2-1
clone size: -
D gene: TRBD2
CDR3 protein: CASRDYLGLAGGYNEQFF
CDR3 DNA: TGTGCCAGCAGAGACTACCTAGGACTAGCGGGGGGGTACAATGAGCAGTTCTTC

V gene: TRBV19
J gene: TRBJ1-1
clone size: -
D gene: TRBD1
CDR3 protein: CASSINHRGLAEAFF
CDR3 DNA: TGTGCCAGTAGTATAAACCACAGGGGGCTCGCTGAAGCTTTCTTT

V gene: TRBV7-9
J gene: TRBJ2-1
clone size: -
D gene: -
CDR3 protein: CASSLTTGKDEQFF
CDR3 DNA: TGTGCCAGCAGCCTCACCACAGGGAAGGATGAGCAGTTCTTC

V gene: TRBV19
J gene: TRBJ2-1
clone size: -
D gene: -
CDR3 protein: CASSIYSSYNEQFF
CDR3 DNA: TGTGCCAGTAGTATATACAGCTCCTACAATGAGCAGTTCTTC

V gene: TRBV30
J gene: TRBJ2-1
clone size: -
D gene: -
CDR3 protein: CAWSSSWNEQFF
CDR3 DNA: TGTGCCTGGTCGAGTAGCTGGAATGAGCAGTTCTTC

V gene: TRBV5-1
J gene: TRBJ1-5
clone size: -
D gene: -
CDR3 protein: CASSLDATGGQPQHF
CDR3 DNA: TGCGCCAGCAGCTTGGACGCCACGGGGGGTCAGCCCCAGCATTTT

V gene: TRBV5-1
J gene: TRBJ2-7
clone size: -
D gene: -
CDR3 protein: CASSLEGPSYEQYF
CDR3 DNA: TGCGCCAGCAGCTTAGAGGGCCCATCCTACGAGCAGTACTTC

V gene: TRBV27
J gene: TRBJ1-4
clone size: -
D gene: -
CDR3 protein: CASSSLGGPNEKLFF
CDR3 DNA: TGTGCCAGCAGTTCTCTAGGGGGTCCTAATGAAAAACTGTTTTTT

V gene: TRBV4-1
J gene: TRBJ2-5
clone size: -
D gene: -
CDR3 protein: CASSQDSGGVRETQYF
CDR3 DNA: TGCGCCAGCAGCCAAGATAGTGGAGGGGTTCGGGAGACCCAGTACTTC

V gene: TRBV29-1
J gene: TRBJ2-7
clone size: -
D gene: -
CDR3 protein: CSVEDRGARTYEQYF
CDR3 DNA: TGCAGCGTTGAAGATCGGGGGGCCCGAACCTACGAGCAGTACTTC

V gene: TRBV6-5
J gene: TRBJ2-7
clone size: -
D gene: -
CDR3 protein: CASSYFQNYEQYF
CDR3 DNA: TGTGCCAGCAGTTACTTCCAAAACTACGAGCAGTACTTC

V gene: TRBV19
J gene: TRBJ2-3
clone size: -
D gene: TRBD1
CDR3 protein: CASSYDRAQTDTQYF
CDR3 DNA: TGTGCCAGTAGTTACGACAGGGCACAGACAGATACGCAGTATTTT

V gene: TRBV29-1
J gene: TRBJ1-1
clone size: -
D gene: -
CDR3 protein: CSVVKGTNTEAFF
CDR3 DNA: TGCAGCGTTGTTAAGGGGACAAACACTGAAGCTTTCTTT

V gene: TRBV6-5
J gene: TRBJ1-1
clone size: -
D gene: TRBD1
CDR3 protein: CASSYSGTGVRTEAFF
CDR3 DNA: TGTGCCAGCAGTTACTCCGGGACAGGGGTGAGGACTGAAGCTTTCTTT

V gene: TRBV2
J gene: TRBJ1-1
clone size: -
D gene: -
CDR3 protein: CASERNTEAFF
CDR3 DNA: TGTGCCAGTGAGAGGAACACTGAAGCTTTCTTT

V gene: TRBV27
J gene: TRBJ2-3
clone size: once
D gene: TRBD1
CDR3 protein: CASSPGQAITDTQYF
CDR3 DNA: TGTGCCAGCAGCCCTGGACAGGCAATCACAGATACGCAGTATTTT

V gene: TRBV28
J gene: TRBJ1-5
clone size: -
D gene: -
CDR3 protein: CASSLRGLYQPQHF
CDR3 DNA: TGTGCCAGCAGTTTAAGGGGCCTGTATCAGCCCCAGCATTTT

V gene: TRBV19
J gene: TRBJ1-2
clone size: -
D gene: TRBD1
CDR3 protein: CASRDRGMDYGYTF
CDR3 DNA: TGTGCCAGTAGGGACAGGGGAATGGACTATGGCTACACCTTC

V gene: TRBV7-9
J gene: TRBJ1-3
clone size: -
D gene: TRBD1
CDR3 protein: CASSSGQFNSGNTIYF
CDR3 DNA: TGTGCCAGCAGCTCGGGACAGTTTAACTCTGGAAACACCATATATTTT

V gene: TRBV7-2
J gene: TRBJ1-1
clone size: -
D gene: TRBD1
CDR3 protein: CASSPGQGKRGTEAFF
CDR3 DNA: TGTGCCAGCAGCCCAGGACAGGGAAAAAGGGGGACTGAAGCTTTCTTT

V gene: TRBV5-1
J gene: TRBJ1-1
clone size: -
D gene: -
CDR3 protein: CASSAQQGLAEAFF
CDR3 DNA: TGCGCCAGCAGTGCACAGCAGGGTTTAGCTGAAGCTTTCTTT

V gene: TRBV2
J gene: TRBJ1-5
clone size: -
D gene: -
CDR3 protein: CASTDDRGNQPQHF
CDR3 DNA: TGTGCCAGCACCGACGACAGAGGCAATCAGCCCCAGCATTTT

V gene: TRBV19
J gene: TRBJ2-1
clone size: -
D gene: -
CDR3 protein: CASTLSPGDNEQFF
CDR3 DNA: TGTGCCAGTACTCTGAGCCCCGGAGACAATGAGCAGTTCTTC

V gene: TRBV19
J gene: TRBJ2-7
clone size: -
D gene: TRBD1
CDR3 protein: CASSSARTGGARGAYEQYF
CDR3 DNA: TGTGCCAGTAGTAGCGCCCGGACAGGGGGCGCAAGGGGGGCCTACGAGCAGTACTTC

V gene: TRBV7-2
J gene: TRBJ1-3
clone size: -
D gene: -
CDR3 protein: CASSPRGRSSGNTIYF
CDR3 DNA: TGTGCCAGCAGCCCTAGAGGGCGGAGCTCTGGAAACACCATATATTTT